A single sample gave rise to the 29 T cell receptor beta chains below, sequenced in a study of sequential checkpoint blockade in melanoma. The treatment here: randomized to nivolumab then ipilimumab (arm A) or the reverse (arm B). The assay was immunoSEQ multiplex PCR, and TCRdb's table has in-frame clones only and misses some. There are under 40,000 clones in the sample; approximately 86% occur only once, and about a fifth lies in the top ten. The source material was CD8+ T cells sorted from blood (inferred from file names), sampled from a patient given nivolumab and ipilimumab in sequence. These receptors were taken from a human donor with melanoma.

The chain carries TRBV5-4 and TRBJ1-2; 10 bases are a match to TRBD1. Germline CDR1 reads SGHNT; CDR2 reads YYREEE (reference sequence). This CDR3 is built from 15 residues. The ends lost 4 bases at V and 3 bases at J; junction bases unmatched: 6. The CDR3 sequence is CASSRRQGADYGYTF. CDR3 DNA sequence: TGTGCCAGCAGCAGACGACAGGGGGCAGACTATGGCTACACCTTC.

By share, this clone ranks as medium-sized. The chain links TRBV7-2 to TRBJ2-3; D remains unclear. V shed 0 bases and J shed 0 bases, with 7 bases lying between them. The CDR3 sequence is 15 residues long. Germline CDR1 and CDR2: SGHTA and FQGNSA. CDR3 in DNA: TGTGCCAGCAGCTTAGCGCTAACTAGCACAGATACGCAGTATTTT. Its translation: CASSLALTSTDTQYF.

This clone was recorded only once. The V call is TRBV4-3, the J call TRBJ1-4, with D possibly TRBD1 on 5 matching bases. The CDR3 length is 17 residues. The V gene lost 0 bases and the J gene lost 0 bases, with 11 bases spanning the gap. The germline V gene has CDR1 LGHNA and CDR2 YSLEER. DNA for the CDR3: TGCGCCAGCAGCCAAGAGGGGCGAGGAGCAACTAATGAAAAACTGTTTTTT. Protein sequence: CASSQEGRGATNEKLFF.

The genes are TRBV5-4 and TRBJ2-7; TRBD2 might be the D (5 bases). This CDR3 spans 17 amino acids. V lost 6 bases to trimming and J lost 2 bases, with 24 bases between them. CDR1 SGHNT and CDR2 YYREEE come from the germline V gene (reference sequence). CDR3 in DNA: TGTGCCAGCACCGCGGACGGGGAGCCCCCCCGGACCTACGAGCAGTACTTC. Its protein product is CASTADGEPPRTYEQYF.

This chain connects TRBV19 to TRBJ2-3; 9 bases are shared with TRBD2. CDR3 length: 16 residues. Germline V gene sequence: CDR1 LNHDA, CDR2 SQIVND (reference sequence). J gave up 1 base and V 1 base, and 3 bases lay outside the gene matches. The CDR3 region has the DNA TGTGCCAGTAGTATAGTGGCTAGCGGGGGCACAGATACGCAGTATTTT. Residues: CASSIVASGGTDTQYF.

V gene TRBV29-1 combines with J gene TRBJ1-2, with 12 bases identical to TRBD1. CDR1 SQVTM and CDR2 ANQGSEA come from the germline V gene. The CDR3 runs 15 residues. V lost 6 bases, J lost 2 bases, and 7 bases stayed unmatched. CDR3 nucleotide sequence: TGCAGCGTGATAGGGACAGGGGGCGCAAACTATGGCTACACCTTC. It specifies CSVIGTGGANYGYTF.

CDR3 protein: CASSGAGNEQFF. The CDR3 nucleotides read TGTGCCAGCAGTGGGGCGGGGAATGAGCAGTTCTTC. This rearrangement joins TRBV2 to TRBJ2-1; tentatively, D is TRBD2 (6 bases). Germline V gives CDR1 SNHLY, CDR2 FYNNEI. Trimming took off 4 bases at V and 7 bases at J, with 8 bases between the two ends. This CDR3 comprises 12 residues.

The chain links TRBV6-6 to TRBJ2-7; possibly TRBD1 for D (6 bases). There are 12 residues in the CDR3. V gave up 5 bases and J gave up 6 bases, with 11 bases separating them. Per the germline V gene, CDR1 is MNHNY and CDR2 is SVGAGI (reference sequence). The CDR3 DNA follows: TGTGCCAGCAGTCAGGGGACAACCGAGCAGTACTTC. Its protein is CASSQGTTEQYF.

In this sample, this clone turned up a few times. V gene TRBV6-6 combines with J gene TRBJ1-5; maybe TRBD1 (5 bases). The ends were cut back, 6 bases at V and 2 bases at J, with 11 bases in the middle. The V gene's germline CDR1 is MNHNY and CDR2 SVGAGI (reference sequence). The CDR3 consists of 14 residues. The CDR3 bases are TGTGCCAGCAGAGCAGGGTTGGGCAATCAGCCCCAGCATTTT. Translated, it gives CASRAGLGNQPQHF.

CDR3 sequence reads: CATSGGINNQPQHF. The CDR3 DNA reads TGTGCCACCAGCGGCGGGATCAACAATCAGCCCCAGCATTTT. This rearrangement joins TRBV15 to TRBJ1-5; D not resolved. Germline loops: CDR1 LNHNV, CDR2 YYDKDF (reference sequence). The CDR3 is 14 residues long. The germline V and J ends were trimmed by 5 bases and 3 bases, with 11 bases remaining between them.

This rearrangement joins TRBV9 to TRBJ2-1, with D tentatively TRBD2 (5 bases). The V end lost 1 base, the J end lost 3 bases, and 8 bases lay between the germline ends. Germline-derived CDR1 and CDR2 are SGDLS and YYNGEE. The CDR3 sequence is 14 residues long. As DNA, the CDR3 is TGTGCCAGCAGCGTAACGGGATTCTACAATGAGCAGTTCTTC. Translating it yields CASSVTGFYNEQFF. Drawing the rest from reference TRBV9 and TRBJ2-1, the complete variable domain is DSGVTQTPKHLITATGQRVTLRCSPRSGDLSVYWYQQSLDQGLQFLIQYYNGEERAKGNILERFSAQQFPDLHSELNLSSLELGDSALYFCASSVTGFYNEQFFGPGTRLTVL.

The chain joins TRBV6-5 to TRBJ1-1, with a weak D call TRBD1 (6 bases). V was pared by 6 bases and J by 1 base, with 12 bases between. The CDR3 length is 14 residues. Germline V gene sequence: CDR1 MNHEY, CDR2 SVGAGI. CDR3: CASRFTGSNTEAFF. The CDR3 nucleotides read TGTGCCAGCAGATTTACAGGGTCGAACACTGAAGCTTTCTTT.

The rearrangement links TRBV27 to TRBJ2-1; 10 bases fit TRBD2. The CDR3 totals 16 residues. Germline-derived CDR1 and CDR2 are MNHEY and SMNVEV (reference sequence). V lost 6 bases and J lost 4; bases outside the gene matches: 9. DNA of the CDR3: TGTGCCAGCAGGCCAGCGGGGGGGCGAGCGTACAATGAGCAGTTCTTC. Its translation: CASRPAGGRAYNEQFF.

V is TRBV6-6 and J is TRBJ2-7, with D hard to call. The CDR3 loop spans 13 amino acids. With 1 base removed from V and 2 bases from J, the gap between germline ends came to 6 bases. Per the germline V gene, CDR1 is MNHNY and CDR2 is SVGAGI (reference sequence). In nucleotides, the CDR3 is TGTGCCAGCAGTTACTTTGGCCCCTACGAGCAGTACTTC. Translated: CASSYFGPYEQYF.

J is TRBJ2-7 and V is TRBV4-3; D is perhaps TRBD1 (6 bases). Germline V gene lookup returns CDR1 LGHNA and CDR2 YSLEER. CDR3 length equals 13 residues. Trimming removed 1 base from V and 2 bases from J, with 6 bases in between. The CDR3, as DNA: TGCGCCAGCAGCCAAGGACAGGCCTACGAGCAGTACTTC. Encoded protein: CASSQGQAYEQYF.

This chain joins TRBV27 and TRBJ2-3; the D gene is possibly TRBD1 (6 bases). CDR3 length: 15 residues. CDR1 and CDR2 (germline): MNHEY, SMNVEV (reference sequence). Trimming removed 6 bases from V and 2 bases from J, with 15 bases in between. The CDR3 sequence is CASSLLGGFTDTQYF. CDR3 nucleotide sequence: TGTGCCAGCAGCCTCCTAGGGGGTTTCACAGATACGCAGTATTTT.

The rearrangement links TRBV30 to TRBJ2-7; D remains unclear. CDR1 and CDR2 from the germline V gene are GTSNPN and SVGIG (reference sequence). V was trimmed by 1 base and J by 5 bases, leaving 6 bases between them. CDR3 length: 11 residues. CDR3 in amino acids: CAWSESDEQYF. DNA for the CDR3: TGTGCCTGGAGTGAAAGCGACGAGCAGTACTTC.

The J gene is TRBJ2-7, the V gene TRBV19; 8 bases line up with TRBD1. With V trimmed by 6 bases and J by 2 bases, 9 bases remained unmatched. From germline, CDR1 is LNHDA and CDR2 SQIVND (reference sequence). The CDR3 contains 15 residues. Here the CDR3 reads CASRGGQVPPYEQYF. The CDR3 nucleotides read TGTGCCAGTAGAGGGGGACAGGTTCCTCCCTACGAGCAGTACTTC.

The gene calls are TRBV5-1 and TRBJ1-1, with D maybe TRBD1 (6 bases). Trimming removed 3 bases at V and 5 bases at J, with 11 bases between. The length of the CDR3 is 13 residues. Germline CDR1 is SGHRS and CDR2 is YFSETQ. CDR3 bases: TGCGCCAGCAGCTCCCAGGGGCCGACTGAAGCTTTCTTT. The encoded protein is CASSSQGPTEAFF.

This rearrangement joins TRBV5-1 to TRBJ2-7, with 11 nucleotides matching TRBD2. V shed 2 bases and J 0 bases; nucleotides not matched to a gene: 1. Germline loops: CDR1 SGHRS, CDR2 YFSETQ. CDR3 length: 15 amino acids. The CDR3 sequence is CASSFTSGSSYEQYF. DNA for the CDR3: TGCGCCAGCAGCTTCACTAGCGGGAGCTCCTACGAGCAGTACTTC. Using reference TRBV5-1 and TRBJ2-7 for the parts outside the CDR3, the full variable domain is KAGVTQTPRYLIKTRGQQVTLSCSPISGHRSVSWYQQTPGQGLQFLFEYFSETQRNKGNFPGRFSGRQFSNSRSEMNVSTLELGDSALYLCASSFTSGSSYEQYFGPGTRLTVT.

CDR3 residues: CSVDLEGKYEQYF. The CDR3 coding sequence is TGCAGCGTTGACCTGGAGGGGAAGTACGAGCAGTACTTC. This chain connects TRBV29-1 to TRBJ2-7; D possibly corresponds to TRBD2 (6 bases). Deletions cut 3 bases from V and 4 bases from J, with 13 bases between. CDR1 is SQVTM and CDR2 is ANQGSEA in the germline V gene. There are 13 residues in the CDR3.

This clone has only one observation. This chain joins TRBV19 and TRBJ2-5; D gene ambiguous. Gene TRBJ2-7 matches the end of the DNA better, so the J call may be wrong. Germline V gene sequence: CDR1 LNHDA, CDR2 SQIVND (reference sequence). The CDR3 is made up of 15 amino acids. CDR3: CASSIGALSDYEQYF. CDR3 DNA: TGTGCCAGTAGTATTGGAGCACTTTCTGACTACGAGCAGTACTTC.

The chain joins TRBV11-1 to TRBJ2-1; 7 positions match TRBD2. CDR3 length: 16 residues. CDR1 is SGHAT and CDR2 is FQDESV in the germline V gene (reference sequence). After removal of 5 bases from V and 5 bases from J, the junction contained 12 bases not matched to a gene. CDR3 region: CASSDHLAAKDNEQFF. The CDR3 DNA follows: TGTGCCAGCAGCGATCACCTAGCGGCAAAAGACAATGAGCAGTTCTTC.

The genes are TRBV27 and TRBJ2-7, with TRBD1 matching 8 bases. V gave up 5 bases and J gave up 6 bases; unmatched junction bases: 6. The germline gives CDR1 MNHEY, CDR2 SMNVEV (reference sequence). This CDR3 has 13 amino acids. The CDR3: CASSPRQGREQYF. CDR3 DNA sequence: TGTGCCAGCAGTCCAAGACAGGGGCGCGAGCAGTACTTC.

V and J are TRBV7-8 and TRBJ1-2, with 8 bases fitting TRBD1. Losses at the gene ends were 2 bases for V and 4 bases for J; bases not matched to a gene: 15. CDR3 size: 18 residues. Germline CDR1 reads SGHVS; CDR2 reads FQNEAQ. Here the CDR3 reads CASSLFRDRTPDGYGYTF. For the CDR3, the DNA is TGTGCCAGCAGCTTATTTAGGGACAGGACGCCCGACGGCTATGGCTACACCTTC.

V is TRBV4-3 and J is TRBJ2-1; perhaps TRBD2 as D (5 bases). In germline, CDR1 is LGHNA, CDR2 YSLEER. The CDR3 totals 17 residues. Trimming left V 1 base short and J 7 bases short, with 20 bases between. The CDR3 DNA is TGCGCCAGCAGCCAAGGGGTACTCGGTCGAACGGGGAATGAGCAGTTCTTC. Residues: CASSQGVLGRTGNEQFF.

A few counts support this clone. V gene TRBV11-2 combines with J gene TRBJ2-7; the match to TRBD1 covers 9 bases. CDR1 and CDR2 from the germline V gene are SGHAT and FQNNGV. This CDR3 contains 14 residues. The V gene end was trimmed by 6 bases and the J gene end by 7 bases; junction bases not matched to a gene: 10. This CDR3 is CASRSMLDRGEQYF. Here the CDR3 DNA reads TGTGCCAGCAGATCGATGCTGGACAGGGGTGAGCAGTACTTC.

The genes are TRBV4-3 and TRBJ2-5; 9 positions agree with TRBD2. CDR3 size: 14 residues. V gave up 5 bases and J gave up 4 bases; unmatched junction bases: 5. The V gene's germline CDR1 is LGHNA and CDR2 YSLEER. CDR3 sequence reads: CASSVRGGPETQYF. The CDR3 DNA sequence: TGCGCCAGCAGCGTGCGGGGGGGCCCAGAGACCCAGTACTTC.

The rearrangement links TRBV4-3 to TRBJ1-6, with TRBD1 matching over 8 bases. Germline CDR1 LGHNA, CDR2 YSLEER. Trimming at V came to 0 bases and at J to 14 bases, leaving 9 bases not matched to a gene. The CDR3 totals 15 residues. CDR3 DNA sequence: TGCGCCAGCAGCCAAGATCAGACAGGGGTTAAGGCCCTCCACTTT. Its protein product is CASSQDQTGVKALHF.